The 30 T cell receptor beta chains in this list originate from one sample, sequenced in a study of blood T cell repertoires in COVID-19. TCRdb's copy holds only in-frame clones and misses some; the assay was immunoSEQ multiplex PCR. The sample consists of 70,000 or so clones, roughly four fifths of them appearing once. The sample taken for sequencing was peripheral blood. Source of these receptors: a man in his sixties with COVID-19, enrolled during active disease.

The genes are TRBV5-4 and TRBJ2-1, with 9 bases lining up with TRBD1. CDR1 and CDR2 (germline): SGHNT, YYREEE (reference sequence). Losses at the gene ends were 4 bases for V and 7 bases for J; bases not matched to a gene: 9. The length of the CDR3 is 15 residues. CDR3 nucleotide sequence: TGTGCCAGCAGCAAGGGACAGGGTTTGGGGAATGAGCAGTTCTTC. Translating gives CASSKGQGLGNEQFF.

Only a few counts were recorded for this clone. The gene calls are TRBV20-1 and TRBJ2-2; no clear D. The CDR3 length is 11 residues. Trimming left V 7 bases short and J 5 bases short, with 8 bases between. CDR1 is DFQATT, CDR2 SNEGSKA, per germline (reference sequence). CDR3 sequence (DNA): TGCAGTGGAGTTTGGACCGGGGAGCTGTTTTTT. It yields the protein CSGVWTGELFF.

V is TRBV20-1 and J is TRBJ1-1; possibly TRBD1 for D (5 bases). Germline V CDR1 and CDR2: DFQATT, SNEGSKA (reference sequence). With 3 bases removed from V and 4 bases from J, the gap between germline ends came to 15 bases. The CDR3 is 14 amino acids. The DNA for the CDR3 is TGCAGTGCTAGTTTACGGGGGTGGGGCACTGAAGCTTTCTTT. It is translated as CSASLRGWGTEAFF.

The chain combines TRBV4-2 with TRBJ2-3; 7 bases fit TRBD2. The CDR3 runs to 18 residues. The germline CDR1 and CDR2 sequences are LGHNA and YNFKEQ. With V trimmed by 0 bases and J by 6 bases, 15 bases remained unmatched. The CDR3 region is CASSQEQTAFSGRDTQYF. The DNA for the CDR3 is TGTGCCAGCAGCCAAGAACAGACAGCCTTTAGCGGGCGGGATACGCAGTATTTT.

This chain uses TRBV7-9 with TRBJ2-1, with a tentative D call TRBD1 (5 bases). V was trimmed by 1 base and J by 5 bases, leaving 9 bases between them. This CDR3 spans 14 amino acids. The V gene's germline CDR1 is SEHNR and CDR2 FQNEAQ (reference sequence). The CDR3 nucleotides read TGTGCCAGCAGCTTAGTACTCAGGGACAATGAGCAGTTCTTC. Residues: CASSLVLRDNEQFF.

This clone is termed medium-sized. The rearrangement uses TRBV6-6 and TRBJ1-6; D is possibly TRBD1 (6 bases). Trimming stripped 7 bases from V and 5 bases from J, with 18 bases between. Germline V lookup: CDR1 MNHNY, CDR2 SVGAGI (reference sequence). This CDR3 is built from 16 residues. CDR3 nucleotides: TGTGCCAGCACCCTCTCGGGGGGGCAGAATAATTCACCCCTCCACTTT. Protein sequence: CASTLSGGQNNSPLHF.

The V gene is TRBV30, the J gene TRBJ2-7, with 9 bases fitting TRBD2. The CDR3 is 13 amino acids. V gave up 7 bases and J gave up 6 bases; unmatched junction bases: 10. The germline V gene has CDR1 GTSNPN and CDR2 SVGIG (reference sequence). The DNA of the CDR3 is TGTGCCTACGGGAGGGGACTAGCACGCGAGCAGTACTTC. This sequence encodes CAYGRGLAREQYF.

J is TRBJ2-1 and V is TRBV5-1, with TRBD2 matching over 11 bases. The V segment lost 5 bases and the J segment 4 bases; nucleotides outside the gene matches: 2. Germline V lookup: CDR1 SGHRS, CDR2 YFSETQ. The CDR3 covers 14 residues. The CDR3, as DNA: TGCGCCAGCAGTAGCGGGGGGGTTTACAATGAGCAGTTCTTC. Translating it yields CASSSGGVYNEQFF.

V is TRBV29-1 and J is TRBJ2-3; TRBD1 might be the D (5 bases). Germline V gene data show CDR1 as SQVTM and CDR2 as ANQGSEA. CDR3 size: 15 residues. V lost 6 bases and J lost 0, with 16 bases in between. The CDR3 DNA follows: TGCAGCGTGTGGGTCAGGGTGGGGAGCACAGATACGCAGTATTTT. The encoded protein is CSVWVRVGSTDTQYF.

V and J are TRBV24-1 and TRBJ2-2; 10 positions agree with TRBD2. Germline values: CDR1 KGHDR, CDR2 SFDVKD. The V gene end was trimmed by 1 base and the J gene end by 0 bases; junction bases not matched to a gene: 1. This CDR3 comprises 17 residues. The CDR3 nucleotides read TGTGCCACCAGTGATTTTGGACTAGCGGCGAACACCGGGGAGCTGTTTTTT. Its translation: CATSDFGLAANTGELFF.

The chain couples TRBV6-5 to TRBJ1-6, with a weak D call TRBD1 (6 bases). The V end lost 6 bases, the J end lost 9 bases, and 15 bases lay between the germline ends. CDR1 and CDR2 (germline): MNHEY, SVGAGI. The CDR3 is made up of 14 amino acids. Here the CDR3 reads CASRLGQLSSPLHF. The DNA of the CDR3 is TGTGCCAGCAGACTCGGACAGCTCTCTTCACCCCTCCACTTT.

The V call is TRBV20-1, the J call TRBJ1-1, with a tentative D call TRBD1 (5 bases). The CDR3 loop spans 11 amino acids. Germline values: CDR1 DFQATT, CDR2 SNEGSKA (reference sequence). V lost 6 bases to trimming and J lost 3 bases, with 8 bases between them. In DNA, the CDR3 is TGCAGTGCCCGGACACACACTGAAGCTTTCTTT. It encodes CSARTHTEAFF.

The gene calls are TRBV12-2 and TRBJ1-6; the DNA was not used to check the table's D call, TRBD1. TRBV12-2 is a pseudogene segment. The CDR3 covers 16 residues. The CDR3 DNA reads as TGTGCAAGTCGCCCCATAATCGGACAGTACAATTCACCCCTCCACTTT. Translation gives CASRPIIGQYNSPLHF.

The chain uses TRBV7-3 and TRBJ2-5; possible D gene TRBD1, 6 bases. The V gene lost 4 bases and the J gene lost 3 bases, with 9 bases spanning the gap. This CDR3 is built from 13 residues. Germline lookup yields CDR1 SGHTA and CDR2 FQGTGA. CDR3 nucleotide sequence: TGTGCCAGCAGCTATAACAGGGAAGAGACCCAGTACTTC. Translation gives CASSYNREETQYF.

The V gene is TRBV7-6, the J gene TRBJ1-5; D is unclear. This CDR3 contains 16 residues. Germline V gene lookup returns CDR1 SGHVS and CDR2 FNYEAQ. Trimming pared 5 bases from V and 1 base from J, leaving 15 bases between. CDR3 loop: CASSPGGRASNQPQHF. For the CDR3, the DNA is TGTGCCAGCAGCCCCGGCGGGCGAGCAAGCAATCAGCCCCAGCATTTT.

The chain couples TRBV23-1 to TRBJ2-7, with a tentative D call TRBD2 (6 bases). TRBV23-1 is annotated as an ORF whose role is uncertain. This CDR3 region has 14 residues. V gave up 8 bases and J gave up 1 base, with 15 bases separating them. CDR3 region: CASGGDRGSYEQYF. The DNA for the CDR3 is TGCGCCAGCGGCGGGGACCGCGGGTCCTACGAGCAGTACTTC.

J is TRBJ1-3 and V is TRBV5-1; no definite D call. Germline CDR1 SGHRS, CDR2 YFSETQ. The CDR3 runs to 13 residues. CDR3 nucleotide sequence: TGCGCTTCGCAGGCCAACTCTGGAAACACCATATATTTT. This codes for CASQANSGNTIYF.

The genes are TRBV5-1 and TRBJ2-5; TRBD2 aligns across 10 bases. CDR1 SGHRS and CDR2 YFSETQ come from the germline V gene. The CDR3 is 15 amino acids. V trimming: 4 bases; J trimming: 5 bases; junction bases outside the gene matches: 8. The CDR3 reads CASSQPSGGGETQYF. The CDR3 nucleotides read TGCGCCAGCAGCCAACCTAGCGGGGGAGGGGAGACCCAGTACTTC.

J is TRBJ2-1 and V is TRBV7-3; TRBD2 aligns across 11 bases. V was clipped by 5 bases and J by 4 bases; unmatched bases: 4. Germline V gene sequence: CDR1 SGHTA, CDR2 FQGTGA. The CDR3 runs 15 residues. Here the CDR3 DNA reads TGTGCCAGCAGCCCGGGACTAGCGGTTTACAATGAGCAGTTCTTC. As protein: CASSPGLAVYNEQFF.

This clone was recorded once. This chain links TRBV28 with TRBJ2-7; possibly TRBD2 for D (6 bases). The CDR3 has 13 amino acids. With 2 bases removed from V and 3 bases from J, the gap between germline ends came to 8 bases. Germline V lookup: CDR1 MDHEN, CDR2 SYDVKM. DNA of the CDR3: TGTGCCAGCAGTTTAGGGCGGGACTACGAGCAGTACTTC. Translation: CASSLGRDYEQYF.

This sequence joins TRBV3-1 (or the pseudogene TRBV3-2) and TRBJ2-3; D is possibly TRBD1 (5 bases). Trimming took off 0 bases at V and 3 bases at J, with 22 bases between the two ends. This CDR3 is 19 amino acids long. Germline CDR1 reads LGHDT; CDR2 reads YNNKEL (reference sequence). CDR3 residues: CASSQELLQGLDGTDTQYF. The CDR3 region has the DNA TGTGCCAGCAGCCAAGAGCTCCTCCAGGGCTTGGACGGGACAGATACGCAGTATTTT.

This chain joins TRBV29-1 and TRBJ1-4, with TRBD1 as a possible D gene (5 bases). This CDR3 contains 15 residues. The V and J ends lost 2 bases and 5 bases respectively, with 15 bases between them. From germline, CDR1 is SQVTM and CDR2 ANQGSEA. The CDR3, as DNA: TGCAGCGTTGAATATGTGACAGATAAGAATGAAAAACTGTTTTTT. Its protein is CSVEYVTDKNEKLFF.

The chain combines TRBV27 with TRBJ2-5; 9 nucleotides agree with TRBD2. The CDR3 is 14 amino acids. Germline V gene data show CDR1 as MNHEY and CDR2 as SMNVEV (reference sequence). Trimming took 5 bases from V and 5 from J; bases not matched to a gene: 6. CDR3 region: CASSRSGRRETQYF. The DNA of the CDR3 is TGTGCCAGCAGTCGAAGCGGGAGGCGTGAGACCCAGTACTTC.

The chain employs TRBV5-1 and TRBJ1-1; D gene unclear. This CDR3 has 11 amino acids. CDR1 SGHRS and CDR2 YFSETQ come from the germline V gene. V shed 0 bases and J shed 10 bases, with 7 bases lying between them. The CDR3 DNA is TGCGCCAGCAGCTTGGCCGGTGTAGCTTTCTTT. This codes for CASSLAGVAFF.

The V and J genes are TRBV6-5 and TRBJ1-5, with 7 bases fitting TRBD1. The germline gives CDR1 MNHEY, CDR2 SVGAGI. The V gene end was trimmed by 6 bases and the J gene end by 5 bases; junction bases not matched to a gene: 7. The length of the CDR3 is 14 residues. The CDR3 sequence: CASRSGTEHQPQHF. Here the CDR3 DNA reads TGTGCCAGCAGATCCGGGACAGAGCATCAGCCCCAGCATTTT.

This sequence joins TRBV5-6 and TRBJ2-7; a possible D gene is TRBD2 (5 bases). The CDR3 is 14 residues long. V gave up 0 bases and J gave up 3 bases, with 10 bases separating them. CDR1 is SGHDT, CDR2 YYEEEE, per germline. The chain's CDR3 is CASSLVGSNYEQYF. The CDR3 region has the DNA TGTGCCAGCAGCTTGGTAGGGAGTAACTACGAGCAGTACTTC.

The rearrangement links TRBV18 to TRBJ1-2, with 8 bases that match TRBD1. Germline trimming cut 6 bases from V and 3 bases from J; bases unmatched to any gene: 3. The CDR3 covers 13 residues. CDR1 and CDR2 from the germline V gene are KGHSH and LQKENI. CDR3 coding DNA: TGTGCCAGCTCCCCGACAGGGGACTATGGCTACACCTTC. Its translation is CASSPTGDYGYTF.

This chain joins TRBV30 and TRBJ1-6, with TRBD1 matching over 10 bases. Trimming cost V 3 bases and J 14 bases; bases outside gene matches: 10. Per the germline V gene, CDR1 is GTSNPN and CDR2 is SVGIG (reference sequence). This CDR3 has 14 amino acids. The CDR3 here is CAWRLGTGAYTLHF. The DNA of the CDR3 is TGTGCCTGGAGATTGGGGACAGGGGCGTATACCCTCCACTTT.

V gene TRBV3-1 (or the pseudogene TRBV3-2) combines with J gene TRBJ1-2; TRBD1 is a possible D gene (5 bases). CDR3 length: 14 amino acids. The V gene lost 0 bases and the J gene lost 2 bases, with 7 bases spanning the gap. CDR1 and CDR2 from the germline V gene are LGHDT and YNNKEL (reference sequence). In nucleotides, the CDR3 is TGTGCCAGCAGCCAAGAGGGGGGGAACTATGGCTACACCTTC. Translating gives CASSQEGGNYGYTF.

V gene TRBV5-6 combines with J gene TRBJ2-7, with 11 bases identical to TRBD1. V lost 4 bases and J lost 6; bases outside the gene matches: 9. Germline lookup yields CDR1 SGHDT and CDR2 YYEEEE. The CDR3 has 15 residues. Here the CDR3 reads CASSPTGQGAGEQYF. CDR3 bases: TGTGCCAGCAGCCCTACCGGACAGGGGGCAGGCGAGCAGTACTTC.